The 24 T cell receptor beta chains listed next were all sequenced from one sample in a study of vaccination effects on CD4 cells after COVID-19. These receptors lack a known antigen. Following 10 days of culture, CD4+ T cells were isolated. Only in-frame clones appear in the TCRdb table, and some are missing; sequencing was by immunoSEQ multiplex PCR. The data show 30,000 or so clones, with roughly 70% seen just once and about 4% held by the top ten. The sequencing here drew on CD4+ T cells from PBMCs cultured without peptide, taken before COVID-19 vaccination. These receptors all come from a human donor who received a COVID-19 vaccine.

The V and J genes are TRBV18 and TRBJ2-7; tentative D call: TRBD2 (6 bases). Germline values: CDR1 KGHSH, CDR2 LQKENI. V was shortened by 3 bases and J by 6 bases, with 18 bases between the two germline ends. CDR3 length: 15 residues. DNA of the CDR3: TGTGCCAGCTCACCTCGGAGCAACGACGGGGGCGAGCAGTACTTC. It yields the protein CASSPRSNDGGEQYF.

The CDR3 loop is CASSRGSGVQETQYF. DNA of the CDR3: TGTGCCAGCAGCCGGGGTAGCGGGGTCCAAGAGACCCAGTACTTC. The rearrangement uses TRBV5-4 and TRBJ2-5, with 8 bases lining up with TRBD2. The germline V gene encodes CDR1 SGHNT and CDR2 YYREEE (reference sequence). This CDR3 has 15 residues. V lost 4 bases, J lost 1 base, and 6 bases stayed unmatched.

This clone appeared once. The rearrangement joins TRBV9 to TRBJ1-3; D is undetermined. This CDR3 has 14 residues. Germline loops: CDR1 SGDLS, CDR2 YYNGEE. V lost 4 bases, J lost 1 base, and 9 bases lay in between. CDR3 sequence reads: CASSSRKSGNTIYF. CDR3 DNA: TGTGCCAGCAGCTCAAGAAAGTCTGGAAACACCATATATTTT. Together with reference TRBV9 and TRBJ1-3, the CDR3 gives the full variable domain: DSGVTQTPKHLITATGQRVTLRCSPRSGDLSVYWYQQSLDQGLQFLIQYYNGEERAKGNILERFSAQQFPDLHSELNLSSLELGDSALYFCASSSRKSGNTIYFGEGSWLTVV.

This chain connects TRBV2 to TRBJ1-6, with D maybe TRBD1 (6 bases). The V end was cut by 3 bases, the J end by 0 bases, with 12 bases between. The CDR3 contains 17 residues. The germline V gene has CDR1 SNHLY and CDR2 FYNNEI. CDR3 sequence (DNA): TGTGCCAGCAGTGAGAGGACAGTTAGCTCCTATAATTCACCCCTCCACTTT. Translating it yields CASSERTVSSYNSPLHF. The full variable domain, its missing parts supplied by reference TRBV2 and TRBJ1-6, is EPEVTQTPSHQVTQMGQEVILRCVPISNHLYFYWYRQILGQKVEFLVSFYNNEISEKSEIFDDQFSVERPDGSNFTLKIRSTKLEDSAMYFCASSERTVSSYNSPLHFGNGTRLTVT.

V usage is TRBV5-8 and J usage is TRBJ2-1; 7 bases match TRBD2. The CDR3 sequence is 17 residues long. After removal of 4 bases from V and 4 bases from J, the junction contained 14 bases not matched to a gene. Germline CDR1 reads SGHTS; CDR2 reads YDEGEE. CDR3 amino acids: CASSTAEGWGGYNEQFF. CDR3 DNA sequence: TGTGCCAGCAGCACCGCGGAGGGGTGGGGGGGTTACAATGAGCAGTTCTTC.

In this sample, this clone turned up a few times. DNA for the CDR3: TGTGCCAGCAGCCAAGATTCGCTGGGAAACTATGGCTACACCTTC. Its protein is CASSQDSLGNYGYTF. The J gene is TRBJ1-2, the V gene TRBV3-1 (or the pseudogene TRBV3-2); D is unresolved. Germline V gene data show CDR1 as LGHDT and CDR2 as YNNKEL (reference sequence). The CDR3 has 15 amino acids. V shed 0 bases and J shed 2 bases, with 10 bases lying between them.

V usage is TRBV30 and J usage is TRBJ2-6, with D unclear. Trimming shortened V by 4 bases and J by 1 base, and 5 bases separated the two germline ends. The CDR3 covers 13 residues. Germline V gene data show CDR1 as GTSNPN and CDR2 as SVGIG (reference sequence). CDR3 sequence: CAWMVSGANVLTF. CDR3 coding DNA: TGTGCCTGGATGGTATCTGGGGCCAACGTCCTGACTTTC.

The V call is TRBV24-1, the J call TRBJ2-5; 8 nucleotides line up with TRBD1. CDR1 KGHDR and CDR2 SFDVKD come from the germline V gene. This CDR3 has 15 residues. Trimming removed 3 bases from V and 4 bases from J; junction bases left unmatched: 6. The CDR3 DNA is TGTGCCACCAGTGATACCGGGACAGGCGGAGAGACCCAGTACTTC. Amino acids: CATSDTGTGGETQYF.

The chain links TRBV10-3 to TRBJ1-1, with D tentatively TRBD1 (6 bases). This CDR3 has 12 residues. Germline assignment: CDR1 ENHRY and CDR2 SYGVKD. V gave up 7 bases and J gave up 5 bases, with 11 bases separating them. As DNA, the CDR3 is TGTGCCATCACTGGAGGGGGGACTGAAGCTTTCTTT. Protein: CAITGGGTEAFF.

The chain combines TRBV9 with TRBJ1-2; D call uncertain. The CDR3 has 15 amino acids. The germline V gene has CDR1 SGDLS and CDR2 YYNGEE. Trimming took off 4 bases at V and 2 bases at J, with 15 bases between the two ends. CDR3 protein: CASSPPGLGNYGYTF. The CDR3 DNA follows: TGTGCCAGCAGCCCCCCGGGGTTGGGGAACTATGGCTACACCTTC.

In DNA, the CDR3 is TGTGCCAGCGGCCGTATAGGCTCTCCGGAAAAACTGTTTTTT. The encoded protein is CASGRIGSPEKLFF. The V call is TRBV6-5, the J call TRBJ1-4; D remains ambiguous. V was trimmed by 8 bases and J by 8 bases, leaving 18 bases between them. Germline CDR1 reads MNHEY; CDR2 reads SVGAGI. This CDR3 has 14 amino acids.

This sequence joins TRBV5-1 and TRBJ1-3, with D perhaps matching TRBD1 (5 bases). The CDR3 contains 15 residues. Germline V lookup: CDR1 SGHRS, CDR2 YFSETQ. Trimming pared 3 bases from V and 0 bases from J, leaving 10 bases between. The CDR3 reads CASSWADSSGNTIYF. For the CDR3, the DNA is TGCGCCAGCAGCTGGGCCGACAGCTCTGGAAACACCATATATTTT.

The V gene is TRBV2, the J gene TRBJ1-5, with TRBD1 matching 10 bases. Germline V gene sequence: CDR1 SNHLY, CDR2 FYNNEI. The CDR3 has 17 residues. V shed 6 bases, J shed 4 bases, and the junction held 12 bases outside the gene matches. CDR3 in DNA: TGTGCCAGCAGCACACCTTCCGGGACAGGGGTAAATCAGCCCCAGCATTTT. Translating gives CASSTPSGTGVNQPQHF.

This clone was seen a handful of times. The genes are TRBV2 and TRBJ1-5, with D possibly TRBD1 on 5 matching bases. The germline V gene encodes CDR1 SNHLY and CDR2 FYNNEI. CDR3 length: 12 amino acids. The ends were cut back, 9 bases at V and 7 bases at J, with 13 bases in the middle. The DNA for the CDR3 is TGTGCCAGTGCGCAGGGTAGGCAGCCCCAGCATTTT. Translating it yields CASAQGRQPQHF.

This clone is medium-sized within its sample. V usage is TRBV10-3 and J usage is TRBJ1-2; the D gene is possibly TRBD1 (5 bases). The CDR3 sequence is 14 residues long. V shed 6 bases and J shed 4 bases, with 15 bases lying between them. Germline lookup yields CDR1 ENHRY and CDR2 SYGVKD. The CDR3: CAIRQGMGTYGYTF. The CDR3 DNA follows: TGTGCCATCAGGCAGGGAATGGGGACCTATGGCTACACCTTC.

This clone came up a few times. The chain employs TRBV2 and TRBJ2-7, with TRBD1 matching over 9 bases. In germline, CDR1 is SNHLY, CDR2 FYNNEI. The CDR3 is made up of 13 amino acids. The V segment lost 8 bases and the J segment 1 base; nucleotides outside the gene matches: 3. CDR3 loop: CASGGQGSYEQYF. The DNA of the CDR3 is TGTGCCAGCGGGGGACAGGGATCCTACGAGCAGTACTTC.

The sample holds one count of this clone. The genes are TRBV18 and TRBJ2-5, with 8 bases lining up with TRBD2. The CDR3 totals 15 residues. V lost 3 bases, J lost 3 bases, and 6 bases stayed unmatched. Germline V gene sequence: CDR1 KGHSH, CDR2 LQKENI. As DNA, the CDR3 is TGTGCCAGCTCACCGCGGAGCGGGAGAAAAGAGACCCAGTACTTC. Translating gives CASSPRSGRKETQYF.

The chain uses TRBV5-1 and TRBJ1-6; D is perhaps TRBD1 (5 bases). CDR3 size: 15 residues. V lost 2 bases and J 9 bases, leaving 15 bases between the germline ends. CDR1 is SGHRS, CDR2 YFSETQ, per germline. In DNA form, the CDR3 reads TGCGCCAGCAGCTTCAGGTCGGGGGTTGGTTCACCCCTCCACTTT. Its protein is CASSFRSGVGSPLHF.

This sequence joins TRBV5-1 and TRBJ2-7, with D tentatively TRBD2 (5 bases). Trimming removed 4 bases from V and 1 base from J, with 9 bases in between. Germline V gene sequence: CDR1 SGHRS, CDR2 YFSETQ. The CDR3 has 13 residues. The CDR3 is CASSPTGSYEQYF. CDR3 sequence (DNA): TGCGCCAGCAGCCCCACGGGGTCCTACGAGCAGTACTTC.

The chain employs TRBV6-5 and TRBJ1-5; 8 bases are a match to TRBD1. The V gene end was trimmed by 8 bases and the J gene end by 3 bases; junction bases not matched to a gene: 6. The CDR3 extends over 14 amino acids. In germline, CDR1 is MNHEY, CDR2 SVGAGI. CDR3: CASARDRLNQPQHF. The CDR3 coding sequence is TGTGCCAGCGCCCGGGACAGGCTCAATCAGCCCCAGCATTTT.

The chain recombines TRBV10-3 with TRBJ2-3; 10 bases agree with TRBD2. V was clipped by 4 bases and J by 0 bases; unmatched bases: 10. Per the germline V gene, CDR1 is ENHRY and CDR2 is SYGVKD. The CDR3 consists of 18 residues. CDR3 sequence: CAISAASGRGSSTDTQYF. The CDR3 bases are TGTGCCATCAGTGCCGCCAGCGGGAGGGGTTCTAGCACAGATACGCAGTATTTT.

The CDR3 bases are TGTGCCAGCAGCCTAGTACAGGGGGCTCTCCCCTACGAGCAGTACTTC. It is translated as CASSLVQGALPYEQYF. This chain connects TRBV7-9 to TRBJ2-7; 9 bases match TRBD1. With 5 bases clipped from V and 2 bases from J, the junction kept 10 bases outside the gene matches. The length of the CDR3 is 16 residues. The germline gives CDR1 SEHNR, CDR2 FQNEAQ (reference sequence).

The chain employs TRBV19 and TRBJ1-3, with D uncertain. The V end lost 7 bases, the J end lost 0 bases, and 10 bases lay between the germline ends. Germline loops: CDR1 LNHDA, CDR2 SQIVND (reference sequence). The CDR3 sequence is 14 residues long. This CDR3 is CASTVQNSGNTIYF. DNA for the CDR3: TGTGCCAGTACGGTCCAGAACTCTGGAAACACCATATATTTT.

This clone is deemed medium-sized. The chain uses TRBV19 and TRBJ2-7; 8 nucleotides match TRBD1. Germline values: CDR1 LNHDA, CDR2 SQIVND (reference sequence). The CDR3 extends over 16 amino acids. V lost 3 bases, J lost 3 bases, and 10 bases stayed unmatched. The CDR3 sequence is CASSILGTGLDYEQYF. For the CDR3, the DNA is TGTGCCAGTAGTATCCTCGGGACAGGCCTAGACTACGAGCAGTACTTC. Based on the CDR3 plus reference TRBV19 and TRBJ2-7, the full variable domain is DGGITQSPKYLFRKEGQNVTLSCEQNLNHDAMYWYRQDPGQGLRLIYYSQIVNDFQKGDIAEGYSVSREKKESFPLTVTSAQKNPTAFYLCASSILGTGLDYEQYFGPGTRLTVT.